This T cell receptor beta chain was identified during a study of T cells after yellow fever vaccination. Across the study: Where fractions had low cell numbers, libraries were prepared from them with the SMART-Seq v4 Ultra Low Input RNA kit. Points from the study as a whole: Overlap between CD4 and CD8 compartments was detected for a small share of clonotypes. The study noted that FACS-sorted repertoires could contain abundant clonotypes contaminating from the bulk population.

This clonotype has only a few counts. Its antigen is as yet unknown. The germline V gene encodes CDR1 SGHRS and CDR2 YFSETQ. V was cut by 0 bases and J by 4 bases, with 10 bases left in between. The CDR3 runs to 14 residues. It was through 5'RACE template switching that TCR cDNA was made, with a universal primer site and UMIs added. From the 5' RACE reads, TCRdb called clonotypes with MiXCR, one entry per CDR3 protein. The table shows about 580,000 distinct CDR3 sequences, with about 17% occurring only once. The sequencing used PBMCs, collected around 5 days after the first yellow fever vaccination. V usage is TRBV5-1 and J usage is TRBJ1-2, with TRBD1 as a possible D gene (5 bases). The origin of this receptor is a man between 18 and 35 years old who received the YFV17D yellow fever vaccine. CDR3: CASSLDGGSYGYTF. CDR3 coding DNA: TGCGCCAGCAGCTTGGATGGGGGGAGCTATGGCTACACCTTC.